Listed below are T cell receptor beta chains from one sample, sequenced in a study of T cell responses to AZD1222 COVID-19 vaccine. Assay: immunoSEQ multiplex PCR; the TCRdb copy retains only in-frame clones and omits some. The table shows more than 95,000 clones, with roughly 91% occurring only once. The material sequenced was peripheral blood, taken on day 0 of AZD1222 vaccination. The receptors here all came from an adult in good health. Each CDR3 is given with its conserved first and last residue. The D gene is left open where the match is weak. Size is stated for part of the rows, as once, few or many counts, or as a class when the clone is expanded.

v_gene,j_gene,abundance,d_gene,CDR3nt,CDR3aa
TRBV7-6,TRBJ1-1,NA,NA,TGTGCCAGCAGCTTAGAAGGAGGCGCCCCTCGGGTGAACACTGAAGCTTTCTTT,CASSLEGGAPRVNTEAFF
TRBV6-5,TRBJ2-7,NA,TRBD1,TGTGCCAGCAGACCGGGACAGGGGTACTACGAGCAGTACTTC,CASRPGQGYYEQYF
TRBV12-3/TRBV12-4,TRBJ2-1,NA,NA,TGTGCCAGCAGCGCAGGGGGGGTTCGTGAGCAGTTCTTC,CASSAGGVREQFF
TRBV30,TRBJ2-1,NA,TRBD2,TGTGCCTGGAGTCCACGACTAGCGGCGGCCAACAATGAGCAGTTCTTC,CAWSPRLAAANNEQFF
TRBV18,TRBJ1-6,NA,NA,TGTGCCAGCTCACCGCCGGCGGGGCCAGGGAATTCACCCCTCCACTTT,CASSPPAGPGNSPLHF
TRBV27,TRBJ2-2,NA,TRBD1,TGTGCCAGCACCTCCTGGACAGGGGGCACCGGGGAGCTGTTTTTT,CASTSWTGGTGELFF
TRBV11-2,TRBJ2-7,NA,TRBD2,TGTGCCAGCAGCTTAGGGGGGAGGGTCGAGCAGTACTTC,CASSLGGRVEQYF
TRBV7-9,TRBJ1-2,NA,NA,TGTGCCAGCACCGTGACCGGGCCTTATGGCTACACCTTC,CASTVTGPYGYTF
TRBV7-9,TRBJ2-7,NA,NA,TGTGCCAGCAGCTACCAATACAGGGGGGGATCCTACGAGCAGTACTTC,CASSYQYRGGSYEQYF
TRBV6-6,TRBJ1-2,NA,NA,TGTGCCAGCAGTTACGATTCAGGGGTGAGGGGCTACACCTTC,CASSYDSGVRGYTF
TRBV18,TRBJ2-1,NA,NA,TGTGCCAGCTCACCAAGGCAGGACAGAACGGGGGAGCAGTTCTTC,CASSPRQDRTGEQFF
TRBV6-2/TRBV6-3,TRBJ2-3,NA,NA,TGTGCCAGCAGTCACCCTTCCGGAATCACAGATACGCAGTATTTT,CASSHPSGITDTQYF
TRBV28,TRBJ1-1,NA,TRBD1,TGTGCCAGCAGTTTGAGAGGGGGCAGAACTGAAGCTTTCTTT,CASSLRGGRTEAFF
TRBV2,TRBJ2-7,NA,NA,TGTGCCAGCACCGAAGGAGGGGACGGCTCCTACGAGCAGTACTTC,CASTEGGDGSYEQYF
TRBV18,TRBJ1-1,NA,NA,TGTGCCAGCTCACCAAATTTCTTGGGGGTGACAGCCATGAACACTGAAGCTTTCTTT,CASSPNFLGVTAMNTEAFF
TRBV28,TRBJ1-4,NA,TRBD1,TGTGCCAGCAGATACGGGACAGAAAATGAAAAACTGTTTTTT,CASRYGTENEKLFF
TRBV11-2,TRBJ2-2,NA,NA,TGTGCCAGCAGCTTAGGGGCAGCCGGGGAGCTGTTTTTT,CASSLGAAGELFF
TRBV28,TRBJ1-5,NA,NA,TGTGCCAGCACTCCCCCCGAAAGGGTTGGTCAGCCCCAGCATTTT,CASTPPERVGQPQHF
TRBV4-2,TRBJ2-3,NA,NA,TGTGCCAGCAGCCAAGTGGGAGGTGGTTACACAGATACGCAGTATTTT,CASSQVGGGYTDTQYF
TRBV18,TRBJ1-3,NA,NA,TGTGCCAGCTCACCACTTCAAAACTCTGGAAACACCATATATTTT,CASSPLQNSGNTIYF
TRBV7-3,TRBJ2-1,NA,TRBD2,TGTGCCAGCAGCCGGACTAGCGGATCTTACAATGAGCAGTTCTTC,CASSRTSGSYNEQFF
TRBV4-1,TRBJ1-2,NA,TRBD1,TGCGCCAGCAGCCAAGTCCTCCCTCGGCAGGGGGCGAGAATTAACTATGGCTACACCTTC,CASSQVLPRQGARINYGYTF
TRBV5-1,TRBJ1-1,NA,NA,TGCGCCAGCATCCCGGCCTCGGGGATGAACACTGAAGCTTTCTTT,CASIPASGMNTEAFF
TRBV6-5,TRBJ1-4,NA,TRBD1,TGTGCCAGCAGTTACGCGGGACAGGGGAATGAAAAACTGTTTTTT,CASSYAGQGNEKLFF
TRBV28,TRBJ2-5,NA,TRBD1,TGTGCCAGCAGTACCCTCGACAGGGGGACCCAAGAGACCCAGTACTTC,CASSTLDRGTQETQYF
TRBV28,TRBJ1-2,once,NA,TGTGCCAGCAGTCTCTCGGACCGTCTGAACTATGGCTACACCTTC,CASSLSDRLNYGYTF
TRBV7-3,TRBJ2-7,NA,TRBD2,TGTGCCAGCAGCTTAGGGAGCGGGAACTCCTACGAGCAGTACTTC,CASSLGSGNSYEQYF
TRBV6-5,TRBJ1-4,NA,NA,TGTGCCAGCAGTCACGGACGGGAAAAACTGTTTTTT,CASSHGREKLFF
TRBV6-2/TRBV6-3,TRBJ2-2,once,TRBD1,TGTGCCAGCAGTTACCCTCACAGGGGTTTCAACGACGGGGAGCTGTTTTTT,CASSYPHRGFNDGELFF
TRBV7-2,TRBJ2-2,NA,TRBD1,TGTGCCAGCAGCACTGGGACAGTAGGATTTAGGGGCGGGGAGCTGTTTTTT,CASSTGTVGFRGGELFF
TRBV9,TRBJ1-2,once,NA,TGTGCCAGCAGCGTAGGGACCTTACCGGGCTATGGCTACACCTTC,CASSVGTLPGYGYTF
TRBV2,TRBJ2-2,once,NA,TGTGCCAGCAGTAACCAGGGTGGGAACACCGGGGAGCTGTTTTTT,CASSNQGGNTGELFF
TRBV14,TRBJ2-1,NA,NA,TGTGCCAGCAGCCAAGATCCGGTGGACTCTCTGGATGAGCAGTTCTTC,CASSQDPVDSLDEQFF
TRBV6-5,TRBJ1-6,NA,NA,TGTGCCAGCTCCCCGGTCAGGGGAGCTTCACCCCTCCACTTT,CASSPVRGASPLHF
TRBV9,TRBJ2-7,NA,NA,TGTGCCAGCAGCGTAGAGATGGGGGCTTTCGAGCAGTACTTC,CASSVEMGAFEQYF
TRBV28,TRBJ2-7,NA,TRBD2,TGTGCCAGCAGCCCCCCAGGACTAGCGGGATACGAGCAGTACTTC,CASSPPGLAGYEQYF
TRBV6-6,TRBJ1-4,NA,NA,TGTGCCAGCAGCCCTACAGGGCCTAATGAAAAACTGTTTTTT,CASSPTGPNEKLFF